This T cell receptor (beta chain) was obtained from a study of CD8 T cells in ankylosing spondylitis. This clonotype was seen a handful of times. V shed 5 bases and J 2 bases; nucleotides not matched to a gene: 5. Germline V gives CDR1 LNHDA, CDR2 SQIVND (reference sequence). The CDR3 loop spans 15 amino acids. TCR beta libraries were made by quantitative 5'-RACE with molecular barcodes. TCRdb redid the calling of the 5' RACE reads with MiXCR, one entry per CDR3 protein. In the table there are 250,000 to 350,000 distinct CDR3 sequences, less than 25% of which are singletons. V and J are TRBV19 and TRBJ2-5; TRBD2 matches 10 bases. This TCR was sampled from a female donor with ankylosing spondylitis or in good health (not recorded which). The source material was blood, either unsorted or a sorted T cell fraction (not recorded which). CDR3 loop: CASSAMTSGQETQYF. CDR3 bases: TGTGCCAGTAGTGCAATGACTAGCGGGCAAGAGACCCAGTACTTC.